This T cell receptor (beta chain) is from a study of T cells in narcolepsy (dated by TCRdb to 2016 to 2019). Looking at the study overall: The study enrolled patients with narcolepsy type 1 or type 2 (NT1, NT2) together with healthy control donors. The study used TCR Vbeta sequencing to track clonotypes in blood and CSF while looking for autoreactive T cells in narcolepsy patients that target self-antigens of hypocretin neurons (hypocretin, TRIB2). General conclusions and limits of the study: HCRT-specific and TRIB2-specific autoreactive clonotypes were highlighted in plots that compared CD4+ T cell clonotypes in CSF versus blood from the same patient. Autoreactive clonotypes were reported to be detected serially in the blood of the same patients and of different patients, but not in the blood of healthy controls.

V loses 7 bases, J loses 5 bases, and the germline ends lie 23 bases apart. CDR1 SNHLY and CDR2 FYNNEI were looked up in the germline V gene. Including the terminal cysteine and phenylalanine, the CDR3 comprises 16 residues. The entry retains the CDR3 DNA only, 48 bases that are in frame from base 1. Library prep was done by the immunoSEQ multiplex PCR assay. TCRdb carries this immuneACCESS record with in-frame sequences only. Its versions omit some clonotypes, under half of them owing to an unresolved V gene in the studies checked, with the rest unexplained. Recorded for this sample are approximately 16,000 clones; 72% of them occurred a single time. In total, the top ten clones hold 11% to 15% of the sample. A remark on this clone: The antigen it recognizes is unknown. No base-level quality is on record; no much larger clone is a single base apart.

To allow TCR Vbeta sequencing and a comparison with CSF CD8+ T cells, memory CD8+ T cells were sorted ex vivo from the blood of patients. This receptor chain uses TRBV2 and TRBJ2-5; TRBD1 might be the D gene, on 5 matching bases. The sequence was obtained from a human donor with narcolepsy. The sample was CD45RA- memory CD8+ T cells from PBMCs. Reading the label with the study, this specimen's cell subset or site is: memory T cells sorted ex vivo from peripheral blood. Read as DNA, the sequence is TGTGCCAGCAACACCTACGGCGGCAGGGTGTGGGAGACCCAGTACTTC. It is translated as CASNTYGGRVWETQYF. The CDR3 plus the reference TRBV2 and TRBJ2-5 genes for the other parts give the full variable domain: EPEVTQTPSHQVTQMGQEVILRCVPISNHLYFYWYRQILGQKVEFLVSFYNNEISEKSEIFDDQFSVERPDGSNFTLKIRSTKLEDSAMYFCASNTYGGRVWETQYFGPGTRLLVL.